This T cell receptor beta chain was sequenced for a study of metastatic and nonmetastatic thyroid tumors. Overall study: Blood and tumor or nodule tissue repertoires from malignant and benign thyroid patients were compared.

Losses at the gene ends were 4 bases for V and 4 bases for J; bases not matched to a gene: 2. The germline CDR1 and CDR2 sequences are SGHNT and YENEEA. This CDR3 is 15 amino acids long. This clone was counted many times. Its matching antigen is unknown. The study, taken as a whole, reports: In both blood and tumor samples, TCR beta diversity was reported significantly higher for malignant than benign nodules.

No patient received treatment before thyroid surgery. Using MiXCR, TCRdb reanalyzed the PCR reads. The table shows about 40,000 clones, with 15% to 20% occurring only once. Sequencing was performed on blood. This sequence originates from a female donor with papillary thyroid cancer or a benign thyroid nodule (not recorded which). Some clones in this sample may be carry-over from other donors' samples. The chain carries TRBV11-3 and TRBJ2-1, with TRBD2 matching over 12 bases. The CDR3 sequence: CASSSTSGGYNEQFF. CDR3 nucleotide sequence: TGTGCCAGCAGCTCGACTAGCGGGGGTTACAATGAGCAGTTCTTC.